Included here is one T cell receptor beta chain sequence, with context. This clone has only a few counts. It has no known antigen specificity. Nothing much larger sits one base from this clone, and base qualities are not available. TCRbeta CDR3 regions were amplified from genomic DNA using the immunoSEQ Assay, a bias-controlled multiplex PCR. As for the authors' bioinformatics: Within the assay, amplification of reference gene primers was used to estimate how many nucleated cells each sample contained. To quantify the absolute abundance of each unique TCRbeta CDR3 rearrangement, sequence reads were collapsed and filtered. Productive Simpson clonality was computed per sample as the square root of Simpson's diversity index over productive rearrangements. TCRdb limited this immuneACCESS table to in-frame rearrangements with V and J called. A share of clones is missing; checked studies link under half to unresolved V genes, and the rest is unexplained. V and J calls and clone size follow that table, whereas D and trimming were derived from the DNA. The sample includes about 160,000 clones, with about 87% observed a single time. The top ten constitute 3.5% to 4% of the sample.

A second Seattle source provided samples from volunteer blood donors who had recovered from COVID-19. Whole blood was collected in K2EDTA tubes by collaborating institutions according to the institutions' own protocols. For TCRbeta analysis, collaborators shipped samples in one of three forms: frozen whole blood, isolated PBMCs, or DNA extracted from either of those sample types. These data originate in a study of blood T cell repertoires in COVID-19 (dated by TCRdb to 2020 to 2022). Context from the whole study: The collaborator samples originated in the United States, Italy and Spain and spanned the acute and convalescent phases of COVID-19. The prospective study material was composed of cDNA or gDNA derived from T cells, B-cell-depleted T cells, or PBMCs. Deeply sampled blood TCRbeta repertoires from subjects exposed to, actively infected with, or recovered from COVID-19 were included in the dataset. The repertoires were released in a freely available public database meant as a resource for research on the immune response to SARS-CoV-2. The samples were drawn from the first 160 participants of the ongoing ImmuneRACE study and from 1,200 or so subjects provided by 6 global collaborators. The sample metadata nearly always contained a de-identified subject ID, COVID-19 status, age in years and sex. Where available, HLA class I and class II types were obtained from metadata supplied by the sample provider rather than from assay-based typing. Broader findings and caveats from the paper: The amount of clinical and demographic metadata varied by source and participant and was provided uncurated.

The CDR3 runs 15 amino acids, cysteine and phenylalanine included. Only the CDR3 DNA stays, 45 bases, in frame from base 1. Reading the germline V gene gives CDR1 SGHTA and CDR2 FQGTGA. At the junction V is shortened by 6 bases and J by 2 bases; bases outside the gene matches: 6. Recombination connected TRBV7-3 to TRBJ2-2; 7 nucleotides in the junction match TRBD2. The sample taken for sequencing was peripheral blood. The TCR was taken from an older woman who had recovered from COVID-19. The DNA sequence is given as TGTGCCAGCAGGTTGGGGACTACTAACACCGGGGAGCTGTTTTTT. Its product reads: CASRLGTTNTGELFF.